This note documents a single T cell receptor (beta chain) sequence. The sample comes from a study of blood T cell repertoires in COVID-19. Assay used: immunoSEQ multiplex PCR; TCRdb lists only in-frame clones, some missing. This sample yields 150,000 to 200,000 clones, of which around 85% are seen a single time; more than 7.5% belongs to the top ten. The receptor comes from a man between 50 and 59 years old with active or convalescent COVID-19. Sequenced material: peripheral blood.

The CDR3, as DNA: TGTGCCTGGAGTCCTACAGGGTTCAGGGACAATGAGCAGTTCTTC. This sequence encodes CAWSPTGFRDNEQFF. The V and J genes are TRBV30 and TRBJ2-1; D is possibly TRBD1 (6 bases). Germline CDR1 reads GTSNPN; CDR2 reads SVGIG (reference sequence). V lost 2 bases to trimming and J lost 5 bases, with 16 bases between them. This CDR3 has 15 residues.